This T cell receptor (beta chain) was captured by sequencing in a study of blood T cells in healthy people across ages. Broader study findings: Since the PBMCs were unsorted, naive and antigen-experienced cells could not be conclusively compared. While age rose, TCR beta diversity per million T cells dropped in a roughly linear way.

Germline-derived CDR1 and CDR2 are SGHRS and YFSETQ. The trim removed 1 base at V and 1 base at J, leaving 6 bases unmatched. The CDR3 consists of 18 residues. PCR was performed a second time for about 6 to 11 cycles using a sample-barcoded 5' primer and a J-beta primer mix. From the 5' RACE reads, TCRdb called clonotypes with MiXCR, one entry per CDR3 protein. Here the sample spans approximately 490,000 distinct CDR3 sequences, around 24% being singletons. The table lists this clonotype with a few counts. The antigen is unknown. Healthy Caucasians from Russia aged roughly 6 to 95 served as donors. Total RNA was isolated from each sample in quantities of at least 5 micrograms. These records were also assigned to another study, of T cells of mothers and their children.

The receptor was derived from a boy younger than 18 in good health. The sequenced sample consisted of blood. The V call is TRBV5-1, the J call TRBJ2-4, with TRBD2 matching over 12 bases. CDR3 nucleotide sequence: TGCGCCAGCAGCTTGACAACTAGCGGGAGGTTGGCCAAAAACATTCAGTACTTC. It translates to CASSLTTSGRLAKNIQYF.